This entry describes one T cell receptor (beta chain). This specimen comes from a study of blood T cell repertoires in COVID-19. Study background: Researchers got acute and convalescent COVID-19 samples from the United States, Italy and Spain. PBMCs, B-cell-depleted T cells, or T cells provided the cDNA or gDNA that made up the material.

Measured with immunoSEQ multiplex PCR; TCRdb has only the in-frame clones, and not every one. The sample lists tens of thousands of clones, 75% to 85% occurring once. Trimming took 5 bases from V and 5 from J; bases not matched to a gene: 6. Germline V gives CDR1 SGHTA, CDR2 FQGTGA. CDR3 length: 15 residues. The chain recombines TRBV7-3 with TRBJ2-1; 10 bases map to TRBD1. This sequence originates from a man aged 25 to 40 with COVID-19, enrolled during active disease. Source material: peripheral blood. As DNA, the CDR3 is TGTGCCAGCAGCCCCGCCGGGACAGGGGACAATGAGCAGTTCTTC. It encodes CASSPAGTGDNEQFF.